This T cell receptor beta chain was sequenced in a study of early T cells in non-severe SARS-CoV-2 infection. Study summary: Chains from this unsorted whole-blood bulk RNA could not be paired.

There are a few counts of this clonotype. What it binds is unknown. The CDR3 extends over 13 amino acids. With 8 bases removed from V and 2 bases from J, the gap between germline ends came to 10 bases. Germline CDR1 MDHEN, CDR2 SYDVKM. The library protocol tagged individual cDNA molecules with unique molecular identifiers. TCRdb recomputed calls from the 5' RACE reads with MiXCR, one row per CDR3 protein. The sample has approximately 83,000 distinct CDR3 sequences, around 15% seen once. Study-level results: Private and CD4 specificities were missed by VDJdb matching, skewed to anti-spike CD8.

The chain links TRBV28 to TRBJ1-3; D call uncertain. The TCR originated in an adult who was a healthcare worker with PCR-confirmed SARS-CoV-2 infection or an uninfected control (not recorded which). The specimen sequenced was whole blood. Here the CDR3 DNA reads TGTGCCAGCGCGAGGGTGGCTGGAAACACCATATATTTT. It yields the protein CASARVAGNTIYF.